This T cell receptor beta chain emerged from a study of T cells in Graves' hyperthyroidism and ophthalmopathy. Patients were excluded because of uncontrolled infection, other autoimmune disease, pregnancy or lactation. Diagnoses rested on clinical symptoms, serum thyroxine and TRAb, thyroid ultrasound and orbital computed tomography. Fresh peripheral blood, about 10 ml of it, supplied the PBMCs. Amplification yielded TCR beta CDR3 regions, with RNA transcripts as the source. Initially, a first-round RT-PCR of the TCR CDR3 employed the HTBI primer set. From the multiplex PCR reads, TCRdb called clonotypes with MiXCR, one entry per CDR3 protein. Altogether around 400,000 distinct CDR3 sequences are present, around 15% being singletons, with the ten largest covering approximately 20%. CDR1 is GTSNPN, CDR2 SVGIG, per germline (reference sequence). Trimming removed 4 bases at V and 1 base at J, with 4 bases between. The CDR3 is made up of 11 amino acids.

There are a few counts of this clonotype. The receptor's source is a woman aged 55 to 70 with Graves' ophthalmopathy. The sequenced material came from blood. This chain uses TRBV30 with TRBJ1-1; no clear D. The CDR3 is CAWKGNTEAFF. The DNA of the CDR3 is TGTGCCTGGAAGGGGAACACTGAAGCTTTCTTT.